Below, one T cell receptor beta chain is given with its context. Its matching antigen is unknown. The study isolated at least 7 million PBMCs from each sample. RNA extraction gave at least 5.5 micrograms of total RNA per sample. The CDR3 loop spans 13 amino acids. Germline V lookup: CDR1 SEHNR, CDR2 FQNEAQ (reference sequence). Trimming stripped 3 bases from V and 5 bases from J, with 10 bases between. The data were obtained in a study of blood T cells in healthy people across ages. Study background: Capturing about one barcoded beta molecule per two T cells was achieved by template switching. Study-level findings and limits: Donors of long life had a larger count of naive CD4+ cells and greater diversity than aged donors.

Using a J-beta primer mix together with a sample-barcoded 5' primer, a second PCR was run for roughly 6 to 11 cycles. A single record per CDR3 protein comes from TCRdb applying MiXCR to the 5' RACE reads. The sample yields about 1.6 million distinct CDR3 sequences, 34% seen once. Sequenced material: blood. This clonotype originated in a woman aged 30 to 39 in good health. The rearrangement joins TRBV7-9 to TRBJ1-2; D remains unclear. CDR3 nucleotides: TGTGCCAGCAGCTTCGGCACCCAATATGGCTACACCTTC. Amino acids: CASSFGTQYGYTF.